This T cell receptor (beta chain) was found in a study of CD8+ T cells in alopecia areata. The overall study: Oral tofacitinib, 5 to 10 mg twice daily, was given in an open-label trial. Patients remained on tofacitinib for 6 to 18 months and then went 6 months without it. Study-wide results and caveats: For lesional scalp, especially alopecia totalis/universalis, clonality was higher than in normal scalp.

This clone was found a few times. Its target is unknown. The CDR3 loop spans 15 amino acids. V shed 0 bases and J shed 3 bases, with 12 bases lying between them. Germline V CDR1 and CDR2: SGHDT, YYEEEE. Isolated RNA was reverse transcribed into cDNA used as the sequencing template. The assay was immunoSEQ multiplex PCR, and TCRdb's table has in-frame clones only and misses some. The table lists some 180,000 clones, roughly 65% of them singletons. The TCR comes from a human donor with alopecia areata. The rearrangement uses TRBV5-6 and TRBJ1-1; D is unclear. The input for sequencing was CD4+ T cells sorted from blood, taken at week 0. CDR3 nucleotides: TGTGCCAGCAGCTTGGCTCGTAAAGGGTACACTGAAGCTTTCTTT. Translating gives CASSLARKGYTEAFF.